The source of this T cell receptor (beta chain) is a study of blood T cell repertoires in COVID-19. Study-wide context: PBMCs, B-cell-depleted T cells, or T cells provided the cDNA or gDNA that made up the material.

Original data processing: Quantification of nucleated cells was approximated via reference gene primer amplification. Data came from immunoSEQ multiplex PCR; TCRdb stores just in-frame clones and leaves some out. For V, J and clone size, that table is used; D and trimming come from the DNA. The sample lists 140,000 to 150,000 clones, roughly 80% occurring once. The CDR3 length is 17 residues. Trimming cost V 4 bases and J 6 bases, with 21 bases left between them. The germline gives CDR1 MNHEY, CDR2 SMNVEV (reference sequence). The clonotype comes from a human donor in a cohort sampled during active COVID-19. J is TRBJ2-2 and V is TRBV27; D is unclear. Sequencing was performed on peripheral blood. The CDR3 DNA follows: TGTGCCAGCAGTTCCCGAGTCCAGGTGCTTTACGCCGGGGAGCTGTTTTTT. Translated: CASSSRVQVLYAGELFF.